This is a list of T cell receptor beta chains from one sample in a study of CD8 T cells in Susac syndrome. TCRdb reprocessed the immunoSEQ multiplex PCR reads with MiXCR, giving one entry per CDR3 protein. The data contain about 110,000 distinct CDR3 sequences, roughly 95% of them singletons. Material for sequencing was CD8+ T cells from PBMCs. These receptors were taken from a human donor with Susac syndrome. Both conserved end residues are part of each CDR3. Each record gives: clone size, J gene, D gene, V gene, CDR3 protein, CDR3 DNA. D genes are given only for firm matches. Not all rows give a size; the values are once, few, many and, for expanded clones, a class.

NA	TRBJ2-7	NA	TRBV29-1	CSVVWDRYEQYF	TGCAGCGTTGTATGGGACCGCTACGAGCAGTACTTC
NA	TRBJ2-5	NA	TRBV6-6	CASRPSGDRSRETQYF	TGTGCCAGCAGGCCCTCAGGGGATAGGTCGCGGGAGACCCAGTACTTC
NA	TRBJ2-7	NA	TRBV27	CASTGTGTYEQYF	TGTGCCAGCACGGGGACGGGGACCTACGAGCAGTACTTC
NA	TRBJ2-7	NA	TRBV12-3/TRBV12-4	CASSNDIAPYEQYF	TGTGCCAGCAGCAATGACATCGCCCCCTACGAGCAGTACTTC
NA	TRBJ2-1	TRBD2	TRBV9	CASSVSTGGDNEQFF	TGTGCCAGCAGCGTATCAACGGGGGGGGACAATGAGCAGTTCTTC
NA	TRBJ1-2	TRBD1	TRBV13	CASSPGQGGDGYTF	TGTGCCAGCAGCCCCGGACAGGGAGGCGATGGCTACACCTTC
NA	TRBJ2-7	TRBD1	TRBV5-4	CASRSGTDYEQYF	TGTGCCAGCAGATCCGGGACAGACTACGAGCAGTACTTC
NA	TRBJ2-1	NA	TRBV27	CASSLFPTANEQFF	TGTGCCAGCAGTTTATTCCCGACTGCCAATGAGCAGTTCTTC
NA	TRBJ2-1	TRBD1	TRBV7-9	CASSGEAGDRRRNEQFF	TGTGCCAGCAGCGGTGAGGCCGGGGACAGGAGGAGAAATGAGCAGTTCTTC
NA	TRBJ2-3	TRBD2	TRBV12-3/TRBV12-4	CASSPRGAGALDTQYF	TGTGCCAGCAGTCCCCGGGGAGCGGGGGCCCTAGATACGCAGTATTTT
NA	TRBJ2-4	TRBD2	TRBV27	CASRGAGGRNGKNIQYF	TGTGCCAGCAGGGGAGCGGGGGGAAGGAACGGCAAAAACATTCAGTACTTC
once	TRBJ2-5	NA	TRBV6-6	CASSYSARDQETQYF	TGTGCCAGCAGTTACTCGGCCAGGGACCAAGAGACCCAGTACTTC
NA	TRBJ2-1	TRBD1	TRBV20-1	CSAPGQGSYNEQFF	TGCAGTGCTCCGGGACAGGGTTCCTACAATGAGCAGTTCTTC
NA	TRBJ2-7	TRBD1	TRBV18	CASSPPTGIGYEQYF	TGTGCCAGCTCACCCCCGACAGGGATCGGCTACGAGCAGTACTTC
NA	TRBJ2-2	NA	TRBV21-1	CATDRDRPNTGELFF	TGTGCCACCGATCGGGACAGGCCGAACACCGGGGAGCTGTTTTTT
NA	TRBJ2-7	NA	TRBV7-9	CASSLEGPGEQYF	TGTGCCAGCAGCTTAGAAGGGCCGGGCGAGCAGTACTTC
NA	TRBJ2-3	TRBD2	TRBV27	CASRTAGVTDTQYF	TGTGCCAGCAGGACTGCGGGGGTCACAGATACGCAGTATTTT
NA	TRBJ2-6	NA	TRBV4-2	CASSQDSSGSSSGANVLTF	TGTGCCAGCAGCCAAGATAGTTCGGGCAGTAGCTCTGGGGCCAACGTCCTGACTTTC
NA	TRBJ2-1	NA	TRBV4-1	CASSLGNWRDEQFF	TGCGCCAGCAGCCTAGGGAATTGGCGGGATGAGCAGTTCTTC
once	TRBJ1-2	NA	TRBV9	CASSTDQRGGNGANYGYTF	TGTGCCAGCAGCACCGATCAACGGGGGGGGAACGGAGCTAACTATGGCTACACCTTC
once	TRBJ1-5	TRBD1	TRBV7-9	CASSLGQGWQPQHF	TGTGCCAGCAGCTTAGGACAGGGGTGGCAGCCCCAGCATTTT
once	TRBJ1-2	NA	TRBV7-9	CASRAESNYGYTF	TGTGCCAGCAGGGCCGAATCTAACTATGGCTACACCTTC
NA	TRBJ2-7	NA	TRBV4-1	CASSQEHLGGYEQYF	TGCGCCAGCAGCCAAGAGCACTTAGGGGGCTACGAGCAGTACTTC